This T cell receptor beta chain was obtained from a study of radiotherapy plus CTLA-4 blockade in lung cancer. General study points: Interferon-beta, together with early blood T cell clone dynamics, reportedly best predicted response.

Of note for this clone: The antigen remains unidentified.

The repertoire was sequenced with immunoSEQ multiplex PCR; TCRdb's copy has only in-frame clones and lacks some. The table has fewer than 95,000 clones, 83% seen once. The study gave focal radiation plus ipilimumab CTLA-4 blockade to patients with chemo-refractory metastatic non-small-cell lung cancer. The germline V and J ends were trimmed by 2 bases and 5 bases, with 9 bases remaining between them. Germline V gives CDR1 KGHSH, CDR2 LQKENI. CDR3 length: 13 residues. The receptor was derived from a human donor with non-small cell lung cancer who had stable disease on radiotherapy plus ipilimumab. The V gene is TRBV18, the J gene TRBJ2-5; no firm D call. Sequencing used peripheral blood, obtained from a patient treated with radiotherapy plus ipilimumab. The CDR3 spells CASSPSTVETQYF. In DNA form, the CDR3 reads TGTGCCAGCTCACCAAGCACGGTGGAGACCCAGTACTTC.